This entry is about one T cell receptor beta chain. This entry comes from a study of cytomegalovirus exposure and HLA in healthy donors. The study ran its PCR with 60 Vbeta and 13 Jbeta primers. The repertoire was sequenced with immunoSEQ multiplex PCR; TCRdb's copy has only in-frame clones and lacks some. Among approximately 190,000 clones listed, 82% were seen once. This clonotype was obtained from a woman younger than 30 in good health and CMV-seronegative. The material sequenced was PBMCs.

CDR3 in amino acids: CASSMGTGVIGNQPQHF. The CDR3, as DNA: TGTGCCAGTAGTATGGGGACAGGGGTGATTGGCAATCAGCCCCAGCATTTT. The gene calls are TRBV19 and TRBJ1-5; 10 bases agree with TRBD1. The CDR3 runs to 17 residues. In germline, CDR1 is LNHDA, CDR2 SQIVND (reference sequence). The junction had 7 bases not matched to a gene; V was cut back by 3 bases and J by 2 bases.